This entry describes one TCR beta chain. The V segment lost 7 bases and the J segment 7 bases; nucleotides outside the gene matches: 8. There are 15 residues in the CDR3. Germline CDR1 LNHDA, CDR2 SQIVND (reference sequence). This entry is derived from a study of blood T cell repertoires in COVID-19. Study-wide context: There were acute and convalescent COVID-19 samples, and they came from the United States, Italy and Spain. Sources were T cells, B-cell-depleted T cells, or PBMCs; the material itself was cDNA or gDNA.

As handled by the study authors: Estimated nucleated cell counts came from reference gene primer amplification. Some clones are missing from TCRdb's copy, which holds only in-frame ones; the method was immunoSEQ multiplex PCR. Clonal size and the V and J genes are those of that table, whereas D and trimming came from the DNA. The table has about 240,000 clones, less than 90% seen once. The sequencing sample was made of peripheral blood. The receptor comes from a man aged 55 to 70 with acute or convalescent COVID-19. V is TRBV19 and J is TRBJ2-1; 12 bases are a match to TRBD2. CDR3 sequence reads: CASMGGTSGRNEQFF. CDR3 DNA sequence: TGTGCCAGTATGGGAGGGACTAGCGGGCGGAATGAGCAGTTCTTC.